These T cell receptor beta chains were read from a single sample in a study of T cell repertoires in cytomegalovirus infection. TCRdb ran MiXCR on the reads and lists one entry per CDR3 protein. The table lists roughly 87,000 distinct CDR3 sequences, around 28% of them singletons. No antigen has been assigned to these receptors. This material consisted of CD8+ T cells from cultured PBMCs, taken from culture after CMV antigen stimulation. The receptors derive from a human donor in good health (CMV status not recorded). Some clones in this sample may be carry-over from other donors' samples. Both conserved end residues are part of each CDR3. D genes are given only for firm matches. Not all rows give a size; the values are once, few, many and, for expanded clones, a class.

-	few	TRBV7-8	TRBJ1-5	CASSLEVYSNQPQHF	TGTGCCAGCAGCTTAGAGGTTTATAGCAATCAGCCCCAGCATTTT
TRBD2	-	TRBV7-9	TRBJ2-3	CASSLLAGGPRDTQYF	TGTGCCAGCAGCTTACTAGCGGGGGGGCCTAGAGATACGCAGTATTTT
TRBD2	-	TRBV4-2	TRBJ2-1	CASSHTLAGGTPNEQFF	TGTGCCAGCAGCCACACACTAGCGGGGGGAACCCCAAATGAGCAGTTCTTC
-	many	TRBV11-1	TRBJ2-4	CASSPPGESNIQYF	TGTGCCAGCAGCCCACCGGGGGAGAGTAACATTCAGTACTTC
TRBD2	-	TRBV7-9	TRBJ2-5	CASSFSGGAVETQYF	TGTGCCAGCAGCTTTAGCGGGGGGGCTGTGGAGACCCAGTACTTC
TRBD1	-	TRBV4-2	TRBJ2-7	CASSQLAGTDKPYEQYF	TGTGCCAGCAGCCAATTGGCCGGGACAGATAAGCCTTACGAGCAGTACTTC
-	many	TRBV4-1	TRBJ1-1	CASSQEGGGLNTEAFF	TGCGCCAGCAGCCAAGAAGGTGGGGGATTAAACACTGAAGCTTTCTTT
-	few	TRBV19	TRBJ1-1	CASKSRFLDSNMNTEAFF	TGTGCCAGTAAAAGCCGGTTTTTGGACAGCAACATGAACACTGAAGCTTTCTTT
-	many	TRBV7-9	TRBJ2-3	CASSPGGSTDTQYF	TGTGCCAGCAGCCCCGGGGGCAGCACAGATACGCAGTATTTT
-	few	TRBV5-1	TRBJ2-3	CASSLANSPGQAIPDTQYF	TGCGCCAGCAGCTTGGCCAACTCGCCGGGACAAGCTATTCCAGATACGCAGTATTTT
TRBD1	-	TRBV12-3/TRBV12-4	TRBJ1-1	CASSLELRGMNTEAFF	TGTGCCAGCAGTTTAGAGCTCAGGGGGATGAACACTGAAGCTTTCTTT
-	-	TRBV7-2	TRBJ2-5	CASSLEEGIQETQYF	TGTGCCAGCAGCTTAGAAGAAGGGATCCAAGAGACCCAGTACTTC
TRBD1	-	TRBV10-3	TRBJ1-1	CAISVGDRYTEAFF	TGTGCCATCAGTGTGGGGGACAGGTACACTGAAGCTTTCTTT